This TCR beta chain was documented in a study of T cells in Graves' hyperthyroidism and ophthalmopathy (dated by TCRdb to between 2018 and 2020). For the wider study: A discovery cohort of about a hundred patients, fewer than 50 with Graves' ophthalmopathy and about 58 with stable Graves' hyperthyroidism, was used to find distinguishing TCR V-J signatures. Prospective prediction of ophthalmopathy was tested in an independent validation cohort consisting of 18 hyperthyroidism patients and some 16 patients who later progressed to ophthalmopathy. The approximately 98 discovery patients were randomly divided into training and test sets at a 7:3 ratio. Thyroid tissue and blood T-cell repertoires from six or seven Graves' hyperthyroidism patients were also compared in the study. After sampling, hyperthyroidism patients received methimazole starting at 30 mg daily, and ophthalmopathy patients received high-dose intravenous methylprednisolone. The paper reports TCR Vbeta CDR3 sequencing of some 140 peripheral blood samples: 40 or so ophthalmopathy, about 75 hyperthyroidism and around 17 progressor patients. The investigation overall reported the following: A model built on a 13 V-J signature distinguished ophthalmopathy from stable hyperthyroidism, reaching 87.88% sensitivity and 81.08% specificity in cross-validation and 80%/75% in testing. Sample size was not statistically predetermined, and investigators were not blinded to group allocation. Most expanded thyroid clonotypes (frequency above 0.001) were also detected in blood, suggesting blood repertoires may reflect thyroid immune responses. During validation, the model predicted progression to ophthalmopathy a median of approximately six months ahead of onset, with roughly 65% sensitivity and 72.22% specificity.

Any patient with an uncontrolled infection, another autoimmune disease, pregnancy or lactation was excluded. Diagnoses were established on the basis of clinical symptoms, serum thyroxine and TRAb, thyroid ultrasound, and orbital computed tomography. Trizol reagent was used to extract total RNA, and RNA quality was then checked on an Agilent 2100 Bioanalyzer. Amplification of TCR beta CDR3 regions was carried out from RNA transcripts. The TCR CDR3 was subjected to a first round of RT-PCR using the HTBI primer set and the Qiagen OneStep RT-PCR kit. Libraries were constructed in a second round of multiplex PCR, after which size selection and purification were performed. Sequencing of the libraries was done on an Illumina HiSeq2000 using paired-end 100 bp reads. On the authors' methods: SOAPnuke was used to process the raw data, with reads discarded if the reads contained adapters or uncalled bases, had a mean Phred below 15, or lacked an exact constant-primer or identifier match. High-quality paired reads were merged using COPE v1.2.5, and each unique nucleotide sequence was defined as a clonotype. MiTCR v1.1 was used to align the clonotypes against IMGT TRBV, TRBD and TRBJ reference segments. Analysis was restricted to V-J combinations with a frequency above 0.0001, which covered roughly 99% of repertoires. A TCS score was defined as the ratio of F50 (clonal expansion) to E x V (chaos), with BLOSUM62-based TCRdist applied between CDR3 peptides within each V-J. Welch's t-statistics and random forest reduced fewer than 600 V-J features to fewer than 15, which were used in a naive Bayes classifier (R e1071). The similarity between thyroid and blood repertoires was quantified using the Morisita-Horn index. TCRdb's own reprocessing of the public reads used fastp at Q25 and MiXCR and kept productive beta chains. CDR3 protein duplicates are merged, each entry listing the most common genes and DNA. For this entry, the V and J calls and clone size follow TCRdb and not the study's own pipeline. Counted in this sample were about 700,000 distinct CDR3 sequences; approximately 42% of them appeared once. About 7.7% of the sample belongs to the ten largest clones.

The table lists this clonotype with many counts. The clone's antigen remains unknown. No base qualities exist here, and no much larger clone lies one base off it. Sequenced: peripheral blood or thyroid tissue (not recorded which). This receptor was identified in an adult man with Graves' disease, either hyperthyroidism or ophthalmopathy (not recorded which).

The CDR3 reads CASSSDRGGIGYTF. The sequence in DNA is TGTGCCAGCAGCTCGGACAGGGGCGGAATCGGCTACACCTTC. The receptor chain draws on TRBV7-9 and TRBJ1-2; TRBD1 fits 9 bases in the junction. CDR1 and CDR2 are read off the germline V gene (reference sequence) as SEHNR and FQNEAQ. There are 14 amino acids in the CDR3, from cysteine to phenylalanine inclusive. Only the CDR3 region is kept as DNA, spanning 42 bases read in frame from base 1. Trimming takes 4 bases off V and 8 bases off J; junction bases not matched to a gene: 8.